This T cell receptor beta chain was recorded in a study of blood T cell repertoires in COVID-19. Study overall: Specimens from acute and convalescent COVID-19 originated in the United States, Italy and Spain. T cells, B-cell-depleted T cells, or PBMCs provided the cDNA or gDNA that served as material.

Source study methods: Using reference gene primer amplification, nucleated cell counts were estimated. The data were produced by immunoSEQ multiplex PCR, yet TCRdb's version contains in-frame clones alone and is incomplete. V and J calls and clone size are given by that table; D and trimming were obtained from the DNA. The data show around 140,000 clones, 84% seen once. V gave up 1 base and J gave up 1 base, with 10 bases separating them. Germline V CDR1 and CDR2: SGHVS, FQNEAQ. The CDR3 spans 15 residues. The chain recombines TRBV7-8 with TRBJ1-1; D might be TRBD1 (6 bases). Material for sequencing was peripheral blood. This TCR was recovered from a woman aged 80 or older with acute or convalescent COVID-19. The CDR3 reads CASSLEDRQNTEAFF. The CDR3 DNA is TGTGCCAGCAGCTTAGAAGACAGGCAGAACACTGAAGCTTTCTTT.